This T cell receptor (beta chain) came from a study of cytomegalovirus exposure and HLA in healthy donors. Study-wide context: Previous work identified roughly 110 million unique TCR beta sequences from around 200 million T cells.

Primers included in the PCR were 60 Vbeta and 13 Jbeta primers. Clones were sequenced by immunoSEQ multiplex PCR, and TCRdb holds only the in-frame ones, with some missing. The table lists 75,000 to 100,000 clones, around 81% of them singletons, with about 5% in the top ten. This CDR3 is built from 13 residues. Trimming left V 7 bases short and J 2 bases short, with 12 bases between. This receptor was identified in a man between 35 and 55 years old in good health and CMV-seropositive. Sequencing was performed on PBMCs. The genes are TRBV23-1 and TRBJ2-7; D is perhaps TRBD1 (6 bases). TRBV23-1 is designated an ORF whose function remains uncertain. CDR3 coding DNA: TGCGCCAGCACCCGGGACAACACCTACGAGCAGTACTTC. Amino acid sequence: CASTRDNTYEQYF.